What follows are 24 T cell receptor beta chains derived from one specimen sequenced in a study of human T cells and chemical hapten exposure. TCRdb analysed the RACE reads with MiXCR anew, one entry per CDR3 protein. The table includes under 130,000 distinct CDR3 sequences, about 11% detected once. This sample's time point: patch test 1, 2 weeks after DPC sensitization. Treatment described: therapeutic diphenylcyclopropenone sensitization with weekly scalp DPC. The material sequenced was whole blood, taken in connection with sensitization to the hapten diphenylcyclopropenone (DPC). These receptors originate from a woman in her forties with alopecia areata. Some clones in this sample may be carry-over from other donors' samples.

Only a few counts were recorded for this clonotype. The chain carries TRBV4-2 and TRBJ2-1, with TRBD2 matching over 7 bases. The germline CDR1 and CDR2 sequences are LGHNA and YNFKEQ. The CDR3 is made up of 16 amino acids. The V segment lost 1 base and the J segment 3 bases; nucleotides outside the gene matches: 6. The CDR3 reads CASSQGTLAFYNEQFF. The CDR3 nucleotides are TGTGCCAGCAGCCAAGGTACACTAGCGTTCTACAATGAGCAGTTCTTC.

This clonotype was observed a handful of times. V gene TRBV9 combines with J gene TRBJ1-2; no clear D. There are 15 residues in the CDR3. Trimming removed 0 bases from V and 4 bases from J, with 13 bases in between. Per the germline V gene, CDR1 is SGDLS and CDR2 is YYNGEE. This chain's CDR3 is CASSVGVALGYGYTF. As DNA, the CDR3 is TGTGCCAGCAGCGTAGGGGTCGCCTTGGGCTATGGCTACACCTTC.

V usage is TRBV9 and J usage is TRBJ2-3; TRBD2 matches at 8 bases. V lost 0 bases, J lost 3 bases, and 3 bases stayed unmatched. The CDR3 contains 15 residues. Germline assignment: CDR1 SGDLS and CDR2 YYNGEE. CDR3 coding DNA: TGTGCCAGCAGCGTAGCGGGGGGGGCTACAGATACGCAGTATTTT. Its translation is CASSVAGGATDTQYF.

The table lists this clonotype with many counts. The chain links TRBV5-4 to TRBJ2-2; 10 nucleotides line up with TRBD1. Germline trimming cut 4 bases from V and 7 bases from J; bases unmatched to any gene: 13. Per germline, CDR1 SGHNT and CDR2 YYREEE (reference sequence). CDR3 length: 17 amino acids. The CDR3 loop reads CASSPSRGQGIFGELFF. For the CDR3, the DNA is TGTGCCAGCAGCCCGAGCCGGGGACAGGGGATATTCGGGGAGCTGTTTTTT.

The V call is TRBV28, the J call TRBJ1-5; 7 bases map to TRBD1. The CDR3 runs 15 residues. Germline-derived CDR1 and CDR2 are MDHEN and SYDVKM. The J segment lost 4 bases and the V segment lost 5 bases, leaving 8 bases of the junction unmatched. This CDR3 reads CASSPTGSSNQPQHF. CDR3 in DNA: TGTGCCAGCAGTCCGACAGGGTCTAGTAATCAGCCCCAGCATTTT.

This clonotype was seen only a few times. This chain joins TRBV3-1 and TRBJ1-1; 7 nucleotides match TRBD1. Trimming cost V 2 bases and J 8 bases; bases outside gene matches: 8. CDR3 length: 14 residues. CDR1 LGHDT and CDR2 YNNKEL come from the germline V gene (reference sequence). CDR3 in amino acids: CASSQQGQPKEAFF. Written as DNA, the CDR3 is TGTGCCAGCAGCCAACAGGGACAGCCAAAGGAAGCTTTCTTT.

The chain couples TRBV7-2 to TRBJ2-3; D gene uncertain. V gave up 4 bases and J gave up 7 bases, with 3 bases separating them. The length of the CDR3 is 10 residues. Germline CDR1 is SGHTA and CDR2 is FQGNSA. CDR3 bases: TGTGCCAGCAGCTCCAATACGCAGTATTTT. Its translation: CASSSNTQYF.

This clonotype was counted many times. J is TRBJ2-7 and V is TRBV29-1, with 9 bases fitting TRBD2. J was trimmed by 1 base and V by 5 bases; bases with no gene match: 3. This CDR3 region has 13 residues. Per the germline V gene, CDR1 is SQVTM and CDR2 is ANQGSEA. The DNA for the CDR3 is TGCAGCGTTAGGCTAGCGGGATCCTACGAGCAGTACTTC. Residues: CSVRLAGSYEQYF.

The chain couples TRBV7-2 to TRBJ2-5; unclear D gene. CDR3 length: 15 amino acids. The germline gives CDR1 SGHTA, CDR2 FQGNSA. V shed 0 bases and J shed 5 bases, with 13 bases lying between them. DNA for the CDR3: TGTGCCAGCAGCTTAGCAGGTTTTGGCCAGGAGACCCAGTACTTC. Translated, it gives CASSLAGFGQETQYF.

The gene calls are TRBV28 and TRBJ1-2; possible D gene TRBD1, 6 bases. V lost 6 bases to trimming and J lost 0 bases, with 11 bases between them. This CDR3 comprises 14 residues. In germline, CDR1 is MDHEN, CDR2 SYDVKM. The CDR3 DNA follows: TGTGCCAGCAGAGCTCAGGGGTCTAACTATGGCTACACCTTC. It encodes CASRAQGSNYGYTF.

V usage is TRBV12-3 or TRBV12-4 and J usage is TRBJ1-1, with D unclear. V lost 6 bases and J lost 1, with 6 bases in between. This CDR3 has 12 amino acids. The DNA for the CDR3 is TGTGCCAGCAGCCCGAGGAACACTGAAGCTTTCTTT. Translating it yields CASSPRNTEAFF.

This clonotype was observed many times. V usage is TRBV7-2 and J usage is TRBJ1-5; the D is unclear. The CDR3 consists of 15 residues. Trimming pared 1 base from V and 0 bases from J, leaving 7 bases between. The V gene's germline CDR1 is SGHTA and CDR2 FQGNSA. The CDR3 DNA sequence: TGTGCCAGCAGCTTAGTTGGCAGTAGCAATCAGCCCCAGCATTTT. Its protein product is CASSLVGSSNQPQHF.

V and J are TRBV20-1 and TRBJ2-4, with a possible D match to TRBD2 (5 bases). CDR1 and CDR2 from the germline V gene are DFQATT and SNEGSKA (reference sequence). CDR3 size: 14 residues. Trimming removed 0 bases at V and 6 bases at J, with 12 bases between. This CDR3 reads CSARETEGLNIQYF. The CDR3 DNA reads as TGCAGTGCTAGAGAAACAGAGGGTTTAAACATTCAGTACTTC.

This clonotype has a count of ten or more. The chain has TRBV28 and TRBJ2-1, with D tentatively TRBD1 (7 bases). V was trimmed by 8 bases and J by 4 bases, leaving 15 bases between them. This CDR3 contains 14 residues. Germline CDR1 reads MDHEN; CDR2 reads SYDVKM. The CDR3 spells CASRRAGGYNEQFF. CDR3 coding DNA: TGTGCCAGCCGGAGAGCAGGGGGGTACAATGAGCAGTTCTTC.

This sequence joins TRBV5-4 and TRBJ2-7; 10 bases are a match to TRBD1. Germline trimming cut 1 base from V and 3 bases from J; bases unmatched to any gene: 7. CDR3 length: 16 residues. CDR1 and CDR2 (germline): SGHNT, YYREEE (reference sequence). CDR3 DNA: TGTGCCAGCAGCTTGCCCGGGGGACAGGGGAGCTACGAGCAGTACTTC. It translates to CASSLPGGQGSYEQYF.

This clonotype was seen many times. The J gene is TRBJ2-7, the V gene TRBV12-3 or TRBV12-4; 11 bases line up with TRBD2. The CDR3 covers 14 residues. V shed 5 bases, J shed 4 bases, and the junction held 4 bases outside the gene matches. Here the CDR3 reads CASSILAGEYEQYF. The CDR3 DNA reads TGTGCCAGCAGTATACTAGCGGGAGAGTACGAGCAGTACTTC.

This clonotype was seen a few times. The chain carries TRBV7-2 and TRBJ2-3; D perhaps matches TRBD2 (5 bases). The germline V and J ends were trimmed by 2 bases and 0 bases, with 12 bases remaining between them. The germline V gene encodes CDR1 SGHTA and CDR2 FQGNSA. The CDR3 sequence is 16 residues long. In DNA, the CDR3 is TGTGCCAGCAGCTTAAGGCGGGCACCTAGCACAGATACGCAGTATTTT. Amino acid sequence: CASSLRRAPSTDTQYF.

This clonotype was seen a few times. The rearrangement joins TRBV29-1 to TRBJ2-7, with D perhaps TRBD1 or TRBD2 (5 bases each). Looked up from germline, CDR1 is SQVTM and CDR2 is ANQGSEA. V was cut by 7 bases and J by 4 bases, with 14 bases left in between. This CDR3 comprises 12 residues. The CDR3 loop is CSARGDEYEQYF. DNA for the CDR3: TGCAGCGCTCGAGGGGACGAGTACGAGCAGTACTTC.

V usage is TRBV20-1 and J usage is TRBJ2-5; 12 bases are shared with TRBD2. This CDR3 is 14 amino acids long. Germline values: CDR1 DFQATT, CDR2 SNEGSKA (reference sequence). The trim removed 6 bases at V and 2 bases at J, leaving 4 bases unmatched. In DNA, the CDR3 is TGCAGTGCCCGGACTAGCGGGGAGCAAGAGACCCAGTACTTC. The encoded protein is CSARTSGEQETQYF.

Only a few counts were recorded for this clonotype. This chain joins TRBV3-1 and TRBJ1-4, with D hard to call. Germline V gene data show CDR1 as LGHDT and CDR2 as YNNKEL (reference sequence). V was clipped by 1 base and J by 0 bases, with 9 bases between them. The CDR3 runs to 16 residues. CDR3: CASSQGIGATNEKLFF. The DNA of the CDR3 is TGTGCCAGCAGCCAAGGTATTGGAGCAACTAATGAAAAACTGTTTTTT.

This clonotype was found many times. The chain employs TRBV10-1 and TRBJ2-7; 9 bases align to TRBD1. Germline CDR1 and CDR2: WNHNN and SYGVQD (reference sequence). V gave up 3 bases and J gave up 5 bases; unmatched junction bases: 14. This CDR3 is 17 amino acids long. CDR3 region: CASSDLPPGQGRHEQYF. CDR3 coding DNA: TGCGCCAGCAGTGACCTGCCCCCGGGACAGGGTAGGCACGAGCAGTACTTC.

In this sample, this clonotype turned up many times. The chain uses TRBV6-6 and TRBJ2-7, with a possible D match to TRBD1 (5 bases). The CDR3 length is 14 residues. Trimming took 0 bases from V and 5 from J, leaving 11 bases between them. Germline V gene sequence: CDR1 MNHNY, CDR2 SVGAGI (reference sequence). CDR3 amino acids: CASSYSNQGNEQYF. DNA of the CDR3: TGTGCCAGCAGTTACTCGAACCAGGGTAACGAGCAGTACTTC.

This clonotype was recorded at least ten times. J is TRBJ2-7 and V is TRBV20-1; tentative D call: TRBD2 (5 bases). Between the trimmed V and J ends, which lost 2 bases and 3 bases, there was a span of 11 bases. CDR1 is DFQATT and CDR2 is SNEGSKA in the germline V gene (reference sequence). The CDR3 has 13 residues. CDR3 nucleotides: TGCAGTGCTAGATGGCGGAGGAGCTACGAGCAGTACTTC. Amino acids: CSARWRRSYEQYF.

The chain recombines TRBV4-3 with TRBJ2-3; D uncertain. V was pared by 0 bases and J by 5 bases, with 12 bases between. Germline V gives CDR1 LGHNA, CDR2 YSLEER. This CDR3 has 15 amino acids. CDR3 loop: CASSQDHGVVDTQYF. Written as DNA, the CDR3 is TGCGCCAGCAGCCAAGATCATGGGGTCGTAGATACGCAGTATTTT.